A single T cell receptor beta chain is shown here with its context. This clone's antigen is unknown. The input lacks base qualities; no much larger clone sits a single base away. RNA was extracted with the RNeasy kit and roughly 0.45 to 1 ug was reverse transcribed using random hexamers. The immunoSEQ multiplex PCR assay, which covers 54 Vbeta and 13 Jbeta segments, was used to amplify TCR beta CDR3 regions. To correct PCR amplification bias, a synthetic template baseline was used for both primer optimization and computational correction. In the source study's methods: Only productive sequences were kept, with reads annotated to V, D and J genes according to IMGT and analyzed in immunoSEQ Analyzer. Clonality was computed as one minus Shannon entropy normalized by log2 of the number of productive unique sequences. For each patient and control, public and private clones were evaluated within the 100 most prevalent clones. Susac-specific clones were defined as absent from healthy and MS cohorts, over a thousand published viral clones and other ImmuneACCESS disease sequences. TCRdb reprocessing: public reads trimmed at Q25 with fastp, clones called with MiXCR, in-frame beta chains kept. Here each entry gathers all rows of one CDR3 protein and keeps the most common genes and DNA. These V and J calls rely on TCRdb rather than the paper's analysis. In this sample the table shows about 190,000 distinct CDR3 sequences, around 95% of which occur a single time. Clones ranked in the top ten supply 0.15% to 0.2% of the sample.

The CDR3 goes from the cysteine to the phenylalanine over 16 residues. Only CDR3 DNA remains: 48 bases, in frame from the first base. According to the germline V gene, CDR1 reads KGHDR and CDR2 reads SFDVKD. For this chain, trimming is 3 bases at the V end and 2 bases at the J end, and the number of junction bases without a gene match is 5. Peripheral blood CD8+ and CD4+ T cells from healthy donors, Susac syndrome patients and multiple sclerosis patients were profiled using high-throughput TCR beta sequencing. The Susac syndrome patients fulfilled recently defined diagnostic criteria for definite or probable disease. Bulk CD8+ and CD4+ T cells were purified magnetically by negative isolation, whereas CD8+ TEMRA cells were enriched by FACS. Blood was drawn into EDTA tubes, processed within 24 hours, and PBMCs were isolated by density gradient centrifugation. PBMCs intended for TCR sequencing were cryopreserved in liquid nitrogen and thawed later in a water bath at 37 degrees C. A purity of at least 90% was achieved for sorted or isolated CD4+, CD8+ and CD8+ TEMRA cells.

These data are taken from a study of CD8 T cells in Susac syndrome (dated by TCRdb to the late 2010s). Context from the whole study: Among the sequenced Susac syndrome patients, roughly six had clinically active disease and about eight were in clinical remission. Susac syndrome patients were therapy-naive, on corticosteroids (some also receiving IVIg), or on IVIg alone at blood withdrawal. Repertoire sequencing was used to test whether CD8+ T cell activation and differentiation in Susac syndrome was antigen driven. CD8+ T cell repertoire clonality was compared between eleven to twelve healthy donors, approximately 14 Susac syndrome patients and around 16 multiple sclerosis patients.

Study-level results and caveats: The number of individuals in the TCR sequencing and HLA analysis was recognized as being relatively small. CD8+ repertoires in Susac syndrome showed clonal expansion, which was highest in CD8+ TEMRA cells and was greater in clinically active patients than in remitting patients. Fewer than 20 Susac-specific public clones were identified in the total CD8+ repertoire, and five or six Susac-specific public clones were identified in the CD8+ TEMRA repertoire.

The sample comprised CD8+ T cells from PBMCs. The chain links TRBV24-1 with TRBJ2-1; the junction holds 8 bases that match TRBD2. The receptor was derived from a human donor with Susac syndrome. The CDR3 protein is CATSDRRGDPYNEQFF. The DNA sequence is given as TGTGCCACCAGTGATCGGCGGGGGGACCCCTACAATGAGCAGTTCTTC.